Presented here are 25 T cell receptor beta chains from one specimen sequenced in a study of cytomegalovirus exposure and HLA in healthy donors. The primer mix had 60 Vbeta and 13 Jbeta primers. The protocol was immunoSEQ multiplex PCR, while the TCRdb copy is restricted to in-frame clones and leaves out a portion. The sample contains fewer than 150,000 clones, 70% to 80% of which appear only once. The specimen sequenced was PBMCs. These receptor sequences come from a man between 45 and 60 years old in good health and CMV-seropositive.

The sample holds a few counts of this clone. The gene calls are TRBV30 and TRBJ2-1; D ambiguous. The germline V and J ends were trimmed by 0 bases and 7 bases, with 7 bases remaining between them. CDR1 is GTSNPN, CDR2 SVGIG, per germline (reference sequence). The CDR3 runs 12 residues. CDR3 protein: CAWSVLENEQFF. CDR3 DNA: TGTGCCTGGAGTGTACTTGAAAATGAGCAGTTCTTC.

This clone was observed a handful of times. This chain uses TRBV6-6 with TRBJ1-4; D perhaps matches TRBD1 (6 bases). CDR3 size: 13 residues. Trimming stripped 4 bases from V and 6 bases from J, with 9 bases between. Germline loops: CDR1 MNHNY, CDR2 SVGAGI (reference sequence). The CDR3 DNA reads TGTGCCAGCAGTTTCTCAGGGGATGAAAAACTGTTTTTT. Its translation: CASSFSGDEKLFF.

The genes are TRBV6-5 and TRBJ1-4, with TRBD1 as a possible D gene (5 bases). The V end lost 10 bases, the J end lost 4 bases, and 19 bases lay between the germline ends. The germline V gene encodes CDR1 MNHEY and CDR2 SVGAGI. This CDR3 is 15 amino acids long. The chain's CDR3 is CATAGSGTVNEKLFF. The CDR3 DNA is TGTGCCACAGCGGGATCGGGGACGGTTAATGAAAAACTGTTTTTT.

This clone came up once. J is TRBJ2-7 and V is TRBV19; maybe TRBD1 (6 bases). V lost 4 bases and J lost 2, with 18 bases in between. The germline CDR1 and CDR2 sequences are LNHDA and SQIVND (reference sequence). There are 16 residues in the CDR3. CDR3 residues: CASSRVGAGATYEQYF. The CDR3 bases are TGTGCCAGTAGTAGAGTTGGGGCAGGGGCTACCTACGAGCAGTACTTC.

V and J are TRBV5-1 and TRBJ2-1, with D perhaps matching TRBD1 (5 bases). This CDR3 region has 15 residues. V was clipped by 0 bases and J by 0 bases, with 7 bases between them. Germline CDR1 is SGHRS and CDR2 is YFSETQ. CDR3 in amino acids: CASSLGQGSYNEQFF. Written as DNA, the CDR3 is TGCGCCAGCAGCTTGGGGCAGGGCTCCTACAATGAGCAGTTCTTC.

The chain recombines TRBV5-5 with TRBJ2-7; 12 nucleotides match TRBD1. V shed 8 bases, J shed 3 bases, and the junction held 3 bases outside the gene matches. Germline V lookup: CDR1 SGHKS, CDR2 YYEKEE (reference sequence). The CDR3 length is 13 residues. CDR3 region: CASGTGGDYEQYF. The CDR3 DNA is TGTGCCAGTGGGACAGGGGGCGACTACGAGCAGTACTTC. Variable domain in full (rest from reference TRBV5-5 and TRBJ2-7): DAGVTQSPTHLIKTRGQQVTLRCSPISGHKSVSWYQQVLGQGPQFIFQYYEKEERGRGNFPDRFSARQFPNYSSELNVNALLLGDSALYLCASGTGGDYEQYFGPGTRLTVT.

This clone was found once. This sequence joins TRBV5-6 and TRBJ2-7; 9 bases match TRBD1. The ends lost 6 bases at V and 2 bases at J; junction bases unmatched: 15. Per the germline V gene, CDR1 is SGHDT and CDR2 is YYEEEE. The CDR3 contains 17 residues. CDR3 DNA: TGTGCCAGCACCCTTGTAGGTTCGGGACAGGGAACCTACGAGCAGTACTTC. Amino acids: CASTLVGSGQGTYEQYF. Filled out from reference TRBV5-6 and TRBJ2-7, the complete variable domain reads DAGVTQSPTHLIKTRGQQVTLRCSPKSGHDTVSWYQQALGQGPQFIFQYYEEEERQRGNFPDRFSGHQFPNYSSELNVNALLLGDSALYLCASTLVGSGQGTYEQYFGPGTRLTVT.

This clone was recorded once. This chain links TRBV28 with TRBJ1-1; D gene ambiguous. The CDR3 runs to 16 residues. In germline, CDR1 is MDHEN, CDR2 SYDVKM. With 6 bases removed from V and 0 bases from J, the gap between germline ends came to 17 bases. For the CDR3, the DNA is TGTGCCAGCAGGTCCACCGGAGAGGGCATGAACACTGAAGCTTTCTTT. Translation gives CASRSTGEGMNTEAFF.

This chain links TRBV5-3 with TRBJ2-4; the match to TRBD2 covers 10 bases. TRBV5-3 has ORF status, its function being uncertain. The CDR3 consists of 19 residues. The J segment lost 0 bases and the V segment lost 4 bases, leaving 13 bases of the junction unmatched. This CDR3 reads CARSHGPRTSGIAKNIQYF. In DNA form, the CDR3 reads TGTGCCAGAAGCCACGGCCCCCGGACTAGCGGAATAGCCAAAAACATTCAGTACTTC.

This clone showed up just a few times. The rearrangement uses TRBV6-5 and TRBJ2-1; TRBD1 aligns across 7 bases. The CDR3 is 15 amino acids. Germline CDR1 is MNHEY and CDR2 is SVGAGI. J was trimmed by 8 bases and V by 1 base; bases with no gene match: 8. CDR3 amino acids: CASSYFGTEQDEQFF. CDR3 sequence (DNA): TGTGCCAGCAGTTACTTCGGGACAGAGCAAGATGAGCAGTTCTTC.

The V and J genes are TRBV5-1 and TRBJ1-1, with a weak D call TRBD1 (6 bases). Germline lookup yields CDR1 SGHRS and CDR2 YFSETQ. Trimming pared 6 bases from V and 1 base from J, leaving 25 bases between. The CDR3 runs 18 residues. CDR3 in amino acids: CASTGGRFQRWTNTEAFF. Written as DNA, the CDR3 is TGCGCCAGCACCGGGGGGCGCTTCCAGAGGTGGACGAACACTGAAGCTTTCTTT.

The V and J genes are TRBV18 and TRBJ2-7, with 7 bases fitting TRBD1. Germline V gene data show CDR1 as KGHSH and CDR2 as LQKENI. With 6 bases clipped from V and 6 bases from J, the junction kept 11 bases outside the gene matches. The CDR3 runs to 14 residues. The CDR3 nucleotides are TGTGCCAGCTCTCCTCCGGGACAGCTTCGCGAGCAGTACTTC. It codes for CASSPPGQLREQYF.

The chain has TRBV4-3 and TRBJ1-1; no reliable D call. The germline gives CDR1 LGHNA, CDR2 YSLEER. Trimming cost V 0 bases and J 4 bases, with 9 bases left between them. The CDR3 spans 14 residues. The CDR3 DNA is TGCGCCAGCAGCCAAGATCCCCCGGGCACTGAAGCTTTCTTT. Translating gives CASSQDPPGTEAFF.

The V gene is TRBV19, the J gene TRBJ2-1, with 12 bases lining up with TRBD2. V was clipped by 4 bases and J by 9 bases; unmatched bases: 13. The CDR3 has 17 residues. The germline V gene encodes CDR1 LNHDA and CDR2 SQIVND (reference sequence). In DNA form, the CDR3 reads TGTGCCAGTAGTACCTACGGACTAGCGGGAAAGGATGGTGAGCAGTTCTTC. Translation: CASSTYGLAGKDGEQFF.

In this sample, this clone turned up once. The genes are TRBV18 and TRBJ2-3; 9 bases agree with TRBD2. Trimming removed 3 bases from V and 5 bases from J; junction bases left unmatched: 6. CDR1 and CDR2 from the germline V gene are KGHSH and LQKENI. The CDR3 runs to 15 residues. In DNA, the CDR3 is TGTGCCAGCTCACCGGTAGCGGGAGCGGGAGATACGCAGTATTTT. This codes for CASSPVAGAGDTQYF.

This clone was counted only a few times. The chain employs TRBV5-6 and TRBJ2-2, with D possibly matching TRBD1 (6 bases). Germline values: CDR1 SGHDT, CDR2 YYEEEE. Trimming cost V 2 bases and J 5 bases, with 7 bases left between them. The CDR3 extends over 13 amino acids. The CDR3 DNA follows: TGTGCCAGCAGCTTAGGGGGAACCGGGGAGCTGTTTTTT. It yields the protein CASSLGGTGELFF.

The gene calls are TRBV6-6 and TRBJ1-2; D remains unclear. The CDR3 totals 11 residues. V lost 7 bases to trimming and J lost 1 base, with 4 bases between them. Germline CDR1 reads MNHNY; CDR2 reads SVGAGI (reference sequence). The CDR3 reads CASTFNYGYTF. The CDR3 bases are TGTGCCAGCACTTTTAACTATGGCTACACCTTC.

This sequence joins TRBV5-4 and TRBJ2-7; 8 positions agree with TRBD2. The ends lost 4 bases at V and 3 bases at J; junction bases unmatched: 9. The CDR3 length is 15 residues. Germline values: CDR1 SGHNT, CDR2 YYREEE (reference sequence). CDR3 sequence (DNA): TGTGCCAGCAGCCCGGCTGGTAGCGGGGACTACGAGCAGTACTTC. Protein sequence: CASSPAGSGDYEQYF.

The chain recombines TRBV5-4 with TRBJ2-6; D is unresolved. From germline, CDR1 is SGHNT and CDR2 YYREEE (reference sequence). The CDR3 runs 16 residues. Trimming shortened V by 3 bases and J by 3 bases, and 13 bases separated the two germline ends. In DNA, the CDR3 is TGTGCCAGCAGCTCCAGGCGCAGGAATGGGGCCAACGTCCTGACTTTC. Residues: CASSSRRRNGANVLTF.

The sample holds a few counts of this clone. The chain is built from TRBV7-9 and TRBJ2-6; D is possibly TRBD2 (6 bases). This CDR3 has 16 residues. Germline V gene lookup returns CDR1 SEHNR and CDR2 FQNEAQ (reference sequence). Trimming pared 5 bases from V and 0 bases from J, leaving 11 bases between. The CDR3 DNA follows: TGTGCCAGCAGCGCGGGACGGTTCTCTGGGGCCAACGTCCTGACTTTC. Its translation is CASSAGRFSGANVLTF.

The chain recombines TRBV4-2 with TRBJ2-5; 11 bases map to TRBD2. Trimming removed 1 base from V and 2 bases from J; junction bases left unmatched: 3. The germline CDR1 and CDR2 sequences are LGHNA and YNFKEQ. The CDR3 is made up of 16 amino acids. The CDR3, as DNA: TGTGCCAGCAGCCAAGGACTAGCGGGGTCGCAAGAGACCCAGTACTTC. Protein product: CASSQGLAGSQETQYF.

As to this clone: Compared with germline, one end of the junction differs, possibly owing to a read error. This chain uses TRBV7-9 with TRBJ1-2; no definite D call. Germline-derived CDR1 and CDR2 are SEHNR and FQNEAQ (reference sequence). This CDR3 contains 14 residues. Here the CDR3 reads CASSLGAPKYGYTF. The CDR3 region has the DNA TGTGCCAGCAGCTTAGGGGCCCCTAAGTATGGCTACACCTTC.

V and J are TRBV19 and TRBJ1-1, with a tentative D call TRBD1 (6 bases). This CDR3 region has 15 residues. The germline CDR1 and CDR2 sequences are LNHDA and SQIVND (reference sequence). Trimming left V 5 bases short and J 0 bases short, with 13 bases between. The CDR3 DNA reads TGTGCCAGTAGTCCAGGCAGGGGAATGAACACTGAAGCTTTCTTT. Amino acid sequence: CASSPGRGMNTEAFF.

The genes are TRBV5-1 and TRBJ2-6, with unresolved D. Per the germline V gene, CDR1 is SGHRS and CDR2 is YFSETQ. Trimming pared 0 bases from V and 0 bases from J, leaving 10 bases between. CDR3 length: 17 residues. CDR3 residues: CASSLDRVYSGANVLTF. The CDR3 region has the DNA TGCGCCAGCAGCTTGGACCGGGTCTACTCTGGGGCCAACGTCCTGACTTTC. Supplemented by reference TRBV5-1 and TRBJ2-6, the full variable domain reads KAGVTQTPRYLIKTRGQQVTLSCSPISGHRSVSWYQQTPGQGLQFLFEYFSETQRNKGNFPGRFSGRQFSNSRSEMNVSTLELGDSALYLCASSLDRVYSGANVLTFGAGSRLTVL.

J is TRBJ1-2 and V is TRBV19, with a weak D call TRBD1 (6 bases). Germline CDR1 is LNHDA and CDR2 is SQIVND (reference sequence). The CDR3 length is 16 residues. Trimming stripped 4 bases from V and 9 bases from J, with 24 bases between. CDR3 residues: CASSTTALPRDNRYTF. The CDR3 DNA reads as TGTGCCAGTAGTACTACCGCCCTTCCCCGGGACAACCGCTACACCTTC.